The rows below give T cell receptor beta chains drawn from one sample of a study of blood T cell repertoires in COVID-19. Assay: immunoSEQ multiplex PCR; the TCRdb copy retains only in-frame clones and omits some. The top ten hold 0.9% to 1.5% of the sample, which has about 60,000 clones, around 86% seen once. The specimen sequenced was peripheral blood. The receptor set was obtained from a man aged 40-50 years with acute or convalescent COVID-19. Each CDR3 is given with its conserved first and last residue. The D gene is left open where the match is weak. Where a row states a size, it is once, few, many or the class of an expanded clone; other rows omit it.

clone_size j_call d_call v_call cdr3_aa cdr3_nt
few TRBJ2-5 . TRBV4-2 CASSRGDRQKEQETQYF TGTGCCAGCAGCCGCGGGGACAGACAAAAGGAACAAGAGACCCAGTACTTC
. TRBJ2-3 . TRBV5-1 CASSLTGRGRADTQYF TGCGCCAGCAGCTTGACGGGGCGGGGCCGAGCAGATACGCAGTATTTT
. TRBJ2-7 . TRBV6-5 CASSYLDRIYEQYF TGTGCCAGCAGTTACCTAGACAGGATCTACGAGCAGTACTTC
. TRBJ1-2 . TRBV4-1 CASSQEWQGFNYGYTF TGCGCCAGCAGCCAAGAATGGCAGGGATTTAACTATGGCTACACCTTC
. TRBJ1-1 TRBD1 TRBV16 CASSHGPDRARTEAFF TGTGCCAGCAGCCATGGACCGGACAGGGCGCGGACTGAAGCTTTCTTT
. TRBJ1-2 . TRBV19 CASSIDPGKGLNYGYTF TGTGCCAGTAGTATAGATCCCGGGAAGGGTTTGAACTATGGCTACACCTTC
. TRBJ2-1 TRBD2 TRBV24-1 CATSGRVTSGGISYNEQFF TGTGCCACCAGTGGCCGAGTGACTAGCGGGGGGATCTCCTACAATGAGCAGTTCTTC
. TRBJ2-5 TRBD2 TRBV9 CASSATVAGGAETQYF TGTGCCAGCAGCGCCACGGTAGCGGGGGGAGCAGAGACCCAGTACTTC
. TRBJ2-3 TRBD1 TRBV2 CASSRDRAPDTQYF TGTGCCAGCAGTAGGGACAGGGCCCCAGATACGCAGTATTTT
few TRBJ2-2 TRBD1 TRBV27 CASSPTGPGELFF TGTGCCAGCAGCCCGACAGGGCCCGGGGAGCTGTTTTTT